What follows is one T cell receptor beta chain and its context. The antigen is unknown. Primers for the PCR totalled 60 Vbeta and 13 Jbeta. This table comes from immunoSEQ multiplex PCR, and its TCRdb copy is limited to in-frame clones, with some not included. The sample holds about 140,000 clones, roughly three quarters seen once. The CDR3 sequence is 11 residues long. Per the germline V gene, CDR1 is MNHNY and CDR2 is SVGAGI (reference sequence). The sample is drawn from a study of cytomegalovirus exposure and HLA in healthy donors. Findings of the study overall: TCR beta V segments were, for the most part, productive about 90% or about 30% of the time in an earlier analysis. A later analysis found most CMV-associated TCR beta chains apparently HLA-restricted.

This chain connects TRBV6-6 to TRBJ2-5; D perhaps matches TRBD2 (5 bases). Gene TRBJ2-7 matches the end of the DNA better, so the J call may be wrong. The receptor's source is a male donor in good health and CMV-seronegative. The material sequenced was PBMCs. DNA for the CDR3: TGTGCCAGCAGTTCGCGGGACGAGCAGTACTTC. It encodes CASSSRDEQYF.